The rows below give T cell receptor beta chains drawn from one sample of a study of vaccination and CD4 T cells after COVID-19. Which antigens these TCRs recognize remains unknown. Using its own MiXCR run on the PCR reads, TCRdb lists one record per CDR3 protein. The data contain 20,000 to 25,000 distinct CDR3 sequences, roughly 45% of them singletons. Sequencing used CD4+ T cells from blood, cultured in vitro, obtained about 7 months after SARS-CoV-2 vaccination. All receptors come from a human donor who had recovered from COVID-19. The CDR3 runs from the conserved cysteine through the conserved F or W. A D gene is named only where the DNA matches it firmly. Some rows have no size entry. The others give once, few or many, or a class for an expanded clone.

NA | TRBJ1-6 | TRBV6-1 | NA | TGTGCCAGCAGTGTAGAGGCAGGGACCAATTCACCCCTCCACTTT | CASSVEAGTNSPLHF
NA | TRBJ1-1 | TRBV6-2/TRBV6-3 | TRBD1 | TGTGCCAGCAGGGCTTCCGGGACAGGGGTGAACACTGAAGCTTTCTTT | CASRASGTGVNTEAFF
NA | TRBJ2-3 | TRBV2 | NA | TGTGCCAGCCTCCTCGGGAGAGGCACAGATACGCAGTATTTT | CASLLGRGTDTQYF
few | TRBJ2-7 | TRBV27 | NA | TGTGCCAGCAGTCCGCAAACGGGACCCCTGGGTCACGAGCAGTACTTC | CASSPQTGPLGHEQYF
NA | TRBJ2-5 | TRBV28 | TRBD1 | TGTGCCAGCAGAATACAGGGGTTGGAGACCCAGTACTTC | CASRIQGLETQYF
few | TRBJ2-7 | TRBV19 | NA | TGTGCCAGTAGTATTGTGTGGGGGACCTACGAGCAGTACTTC | CASSIVWGTYEQYF
NA | TRBJ1-6 | TRBV6-1 | NA | TGTGCCAGCAGCCGGGGGTCGGGGAGGAGCTCCTATAATTCACCCCTCCACTTT | CASSRGSGRSSYNSPLHF
NA | TRBJ2-7 | TRBV7-2 | NA | TGTGCCAGCAGCTTAGAGCGGCACTACGAGCAGTACTTC | CASSLERHYEQYF
NA | TRBJ1-5 | TRBV15 | TRBD1 | TGTGCCACCAGCAGATTGGGGACAGACAATCAGCCCCAGCATTTT | CATSRLGTDNQPQHF
NA | TRBJ1-1 | TRBV20-1 | NA | TGCAGTGCTAGAGTTGTGAAGAGCATGAACACTGAAGCTTTCTTT | CSARVVKSMNTEAFF
few | TRBJ2-5 | TRBV20-1 | TRBD2 | TGCAGTGCTAGAGCTAGCGGGCCCCAAGAGACCCAGTACTTC | CSARASGPQETQYF
few | TRBJ1-5 | TRBV28 | NA | TGTGCCAGCACCTGGCAAATGAATAGCAATCAGCCCCAGCATTTT | CASTWQMNSNQPQHF
few | TRBJ2-7 | TRBV6-5 | NA | TGTGCCAGCAGTTACGGGGGGTACCCCTACGAGCAGTACTTC | CASSYGGYPYEQYF
few | TRBJ2-7 | TRBV20-1 | TRBD1 | TGCAGTGTTCGGACAGGGGGTTTTTACGAGCAGTACTTC | CSVRTGGFYEQYF
NA | TRBJ2-3 | TRBV6-1 | NA | TGTGCCAGCAGTAGGAAGAGCACAGATACGCAGTATTTT | CASSRKSTDTQYF
NA | TRBJ1-1 | TRBV20-1 | TRBD1 | TGCAGTGCTAGATCCGGGACAGGGGTGTGGGACACTGAAGCTTTCTTT | CSARSGTGVWDTEAFF
NA | TRBJ2-2 | TRBV10-3 | NA | TGTGCCACGGCCGATCCTCCGGGGGAGCTGTTTTTT | CATADPPGELFF
few | TRBJ1-5 | TRBV20-1 | TRBD1 | TGCAGTGCAAGGACAGGGAACAATCAGCCCCAGCATTTT | CSARTGNNQPQHF
NA | TRBJ2-1 | TRBV6-2/TRBV6-3 | NA | TGTGCCAGCAGTTACTCGCCGGGATCGCGTGAGCAGTTCTTC | CASSYSPGSREQFF
NA | TRBJ1-2 | TRBV7-8 | NA | TGTGCCAGCAGCGAGGACAGCCTCTATGGCTACACCTTC | CASSEDSLYGYTF
few | TRBJ2-3 | TRBV20-1 | TRBD2 | TGCAGTGCTAGTCCGACTAGCGGGAGGGCAGATACGCAGTATTTT | CSASPTSGRADTQYF
NA | TRBJ2-1 | TRBV19 | NA | TGTGCCAGTTCAGGGATCTACAATGAGCAGTTCTTC | CASSGIYNEQFF
NA | TRBJ2-7 | TRBV27 | NA | TGTGCCAGCACCGATTTGGGGTCCTACGAGCAGTACTTC | CASTDLGSYEQYF
NA | TRBJ2-3 | TRBV6-5 | TRBD2 | TGTGCCAGCAGTTACTCCCCGGGACTAGCGGGAGGTACAGATACGCAGTATTTT | CASSYSPGLAGGTDTQYF
once | TRBJ2-7 | TRBV20-1 | NA | TGCAGTGCTCAACGACTAGTTTCCCACGAGCAGTACTTC | CSAQRLVSHEQYF
NA | TRBJ1-1 | TRBV28 | NA | TGTGCCAGCCGGGGGCTGCACACTGAAGCTTTCTTT | CASRGLHTEAFF
NA | TRBJ1-2 | TRBV7-9 | NA | TGTGCCAGCAGCTTAGTCAGAGGGTTCGTCTATGGCTACACCTTC | CASSLVRGFVYGYTF
few | TRBJ1-5 | TRBV28 | NA | TGTGCCACCCCGAGGGAGCCCCAGCATTTT | CATPREPQHF
NA | TRBJ1-1 | TRBV7-2 | NA | TGTGCCAGCAGCGCCCTGGGGGCTGGGAACACTGAAGCTTTCTTT | CASSALGAGNTEAFF
few | TRBJ2-5 | TRBV20-1 | NA | TGCAGTCTTAGCGGCCATAACCAAGAGACCCAGTACTTC | CSLSGHNQETQYF
NA | TRBJ2-3 | TRBV20-1 | TRBD2 | TGCAGTGCTACTCAAATAGCGGGAGGCCCCACAGATACGCAGTATTTT | CSATQIAGGPTDTQYF
few | TRBJ2-1 | TRBV7-2 | NA | TGTGCCAGCAGCTTAGGATGGCGAGTCAATGAGCAGTTCTTC | CASSLGWRVNEQFF
few | TRBJ2-7 | TRBV2 | TRBD2 | TGTGCCAGCAGGGGAGGTGCGGGAGGAGCACATTACTTC | CASRGGAGGAHYF
NA | TRBJ1-2 | TRBV5-4 | TRBD1 | TGTGCCAGCAGCTTGGCCAGGACAGGGGATAACTATGGCTACACCTTC | CASSLARTGDNYGYTF
NA | TRBJ1-1 | TRBV20-1 | NA | TGCAGTGCTAGTAGGCATAGCATGAACACTGAAGCTTTCTTT | CSASRHSMNTEAFF
NA | TRBJ2-5 | TRBV2 | NA | TGTGCCAGCGCCAGCGTTCGCCCAGAGACCCAGTACTTC | CASASVRPETQYF
NA | TRBJ2-7 | TRBV20-1 | TRBD2 | TGCAGTGCTAGGGACCCTAAGCGGGAGGCCGGCGAGCAGTACTTC | CSARDPKREAGEQYF
NA | TRBJ1-2 | TRBV27 | NA | TGTGCCAGCAGTCCCCGCATTGGGGCTAACTATGGCTACACCTTC | CASSPRIGANYGYTF
NA | TRBJ2-5 | TRBV20-1 | NA | TGCAGTGCTAGAGGACTAGTTGGGGAGACCCAGTACTTC | CSARGLVGETQYF
NA | TRBJ2-7 | TRBV4-1 | NA | TGCGCCAGCAGCCAATGGGGGTCCAGGGAATCCTACGAGCAGTACTTC | CASSQWGSRESYEQYF
NA | TRBJ1-1 | TRBV28 | NA | TGTGCCAGCAGTCCCTGGGGGGACCCGAACACTGAAGCTTTCTTT | CASSPWGDPNTEAFF
NA | TRBJ2-7 | TRBV28 | TRBD1 | TGTGCCAGCAGCATCGGCGGGACAGGGGGTATCCACGAGCAGTACTTC | CASSIGGTGGIHEQYF
NA | TRBJ1-5 | TRBV6-1 | NA | TGTGCCAGCAGATCCGTCAATCAGCCCCAGCATTTT | CASRSVNQPQHF
NA | TRBJ2-7 | TRBV19 | TRBD1 | TGTGCCAGTGGGACAGGGAGCGAGCAGTACTTC | CASGTGSEQYF